The 22 T cell receptor beta chains presented below share a single source sample, sequenced in a study of blood T cell repertoires in COVID-19. Profiling relied on immunoSEQ multiplex PCR, and the TCRdb table lists in-frame clones only, not all of them. This sample yields approximately 140,000 clones, of which around nine tenths are seen a single time; roughly 10% belongs to the top ten. Input material: peripheral blood. Every receptor here comes from a man between 50 and 59 years old with active or convalescent COVID-19.

This sequence joins TRBV15 and TRBJ2-1; 12 positions agree with TRBD2. The CDR3 contains 15 residues. Unmatched junction bases numbered 4, after V lost 1 base and J lost 9 bases. From germline, CDR1 is LNHNV and CDR2 YYDKDF (reference sequence). CDR3 sequence: CATSRASSGRAEQFF. In DNA form, the CDR3 reads TGTGCCACCAGCAGAGCGTCTAGCGGGAGGGCTGAGCAGTTCTTC.

This clone came up a few times. This chain uses TRBV11-3 with TRBJ2-3, with 11 bases that match TRBD2. The CDR3 length is 17 residues. Germline assignment: CDR1 SGHNT and CDR2 YENEEA. The V and J ends lost 3 bases and 5 bases, in that order; junction bases with no gene match: 10. The CDR3 here is CASSLGVAGGDEDTQYF. The CDR3, as DNA: TGTGCCAGCAGCTTGGGTGTAGCGGGAGGGGACGAAGATACGCAGTATTTT.

The rearrangement joins TRBV11-2 to TRBJ2-3; 10 bases are a match to TRBD2. The CDR3 sequence is 16 residues long. The germline CDR1 and CDR2 sequences are SGHAT and FQNNGV. V trimming: 0 bases; J trimming: 3 bases; junction bases outside the gene matches: 3. The CDR3: CASSLEASGRTDTQYF. The CDR3 DNA reads as TGTGCCAGCAGCTTAGAGGCTAGCGGGAGAACAGATACGCAGTATTTT.

The table lists this clone with a count of one. The chain links TRBV15 to TRBJ1-1; D may be TRBD1 (6 bases). The CDR3 has 15 amino acids. Germline V gives CDR1 LNHNV, CDR2 YYDKDF (reference sequence). Trimming removed 4 bases from V and 5 bases from J, with 17 bases in between. The CDR3 nucleotides read TGTGCCACCAGCATCCTTGGGGGAGGGGGGACTGAAGCTTTCTTT. Translating gives CATSILGGGGTEAFF.

This rearrangement joins TRBV6-6 to TRBJ1-2; unclear D gene. Germline lookup yields CDR1 MNHNY and CDR2 SVGAGI (reference sequence). V gave up 6 bases and J gave up 5 bases, with 7 bases separating them. This CDR3 has 11 amino acids. Written as DNA, the CDR3 is TGTGCCAGCAGGTATCCGTATGGCTACACCTTC. It is translated as CASRYPYGYTF.

This clone was detected only a few times. The rearrangement links TRBV14 to TRBJ2-7; no reliable D call. Deletions cut 1 base from V and 3 bases from J, with 10 bases between. The CDR3 loop spans 14 amino acids. The V gene's germline CDR1 is SGHDN and CDR2 FVKESK. The CDR3 DNA sequence: TGTGCCAGCAGCCAAGCTGCGCGGAGCTACGAGCAGTACTTC. Protein product: CASSQAARSYEQYF.

The chain is built from TRBV24-1 and TRBJ1-2; the D gene is possibly TRBD1 (5 bases). CDR3 length: 14 amino acids. Trimming took 3 bases from V and 0 from J, leaving 7 bases between them. The germline CDR1 and CDR2 sequences are KGHDR and SFDVKD. The CDR3 spells CATSDRQSNYGYTF. The CDR3 DNA sequence: TGTGCCACCAGTGATCGACAGTCTAACTATGGCTACACCTTC.

The gene calls are TRBV28 and TRBJ1-1; D uncertain. The CDR3 contains 13 residues. Trimming left V 3 bases short and J 0 bases short, with 5 bases between. Germline loops: CDR1 MDHEN, CDR2 SYDVKM. Here the CDR3 reads CASSFSVNTEAFF. The CDR3, as DNA: TGTGCCAGCAGTTTCTCCGTGAACACTGAAGCTTTCTTT.

The chain couples TRBV19 to TRBJ1-1, with TRBD1 matching 7 bases. This CDR3 contains 14 residues. The J segment lost 5 bases and the V segment lost 3 bases, leaving 6 bases of the junction unmatched. CDR1 is LNHDA, CDR2 SQIVND, per germline (reference sequence). The CDR3 region is CASSIPGQWTEAFF. The CDR3 DNA reads as TGTGCCAGTAGTATCCCGGGACAGTGGACTGAAGCTTTCTTT.

The chain combines TRBV19 with TRBJ2-3; D remains unclear. Germline V gene sequence: CDR1 LNHDA, CDR2 SQIVND (reference sequence). The CDR3 covers 13 residues. Trimming cost V 7 bases and J 2 bases, with 10 bases left between them. This CDR3 is CASKSLPTDTQYF. The CDR3 DNA is TGTGCCAGTAAATCACTTCCCACAGATACGCAGTATTTT.

The gene calls are TRBV19 and TRBJ2-1; 9 nucleotides line up with TRBD1. This CDR3 is built from 15 residues. Germline CDR1 LNHDA, CDR2 SQIVND (reference sequence). The V segment lost 3 bases and the J segment 8 bases; nucleotides outside the gene matches: 8. The CDR3 bases are TGTGCCAGTAGTATGTCGGGACAGGGTATATATGAGCAGTTCTTC. It encodes CASSMSGQGIYEQFF.

V is TRBV28 and J is TRBJ2-3, with 8 bases aligning to TRBD1. CDR3 length equals 16 residues. The V gene end was trimmed by 3 bases and the J gene end by 2 bases; junction bases not matched to a gene: 7. In germline, CDR1 is MDHEN, CDR2 SYDVKM. In DNA form, the CDR3 reads TGTGCCAGCAGTTTTAGGGGACAGGTATTCACAGATACGCAGTATTTT. Translation: CASSFRGQVFTDTQYF.

The chain couples TRBV18 to TRBJ1-1; 7 bases are shared with TRBD1. The ends lost 2 bases at V and 0 bases at J; junction bases unmatched: 6. Germline V gives CDR1 KGHSH, CDR2 LQKENI. The CDR3 consists of 16 residues. The CDR3 is CASSPGRGTVNTEAFF. The CDR3 DNA follows: TGTGCCAGCTCACCAGGCAGGGGGACGGTGAACACTGAAGCTTTCTTT.

J is TRBJ1-1 and V is TRBV6-1; D remains ambiguous. Trimming took off 3 bases at V and 3 bases at J, with 5 bases between the two ends. Germline V gene lookup returns CDR1 MNHNS and CDR2 SASEGT. The CDR3 has 12 residues. The CDR3 sequence is CASSEQYTEAFF. CDR3 DNA: TGTGCCAGCAGTGAGCAGTACACTGAAGCTTTCTTT.

The chain links TRBV7-3 to TRBJ1-1; 8 bases are a match to TRBD1. The CDR3 has 14 residues. V was pared by 5 bases and J by 1 base, with 3 bases of the junction left unmatched. The germline V gene encodes CDR1 SGHTA and CDR2 FQGTGA. CDR3 region: CASSVQGGNTEAFF. As DNA, the CDR3 is TGTGCCAGCAGCGTACAGGGGGGGAACACTGAAGCTTTCTTT. The whole variable domain, remainder taken from reference TRBV7-3 and TRBJ1-1, is GAGVSQTPSNKVTEKGKYVELRCDPISGHTALYWYRQSLGQGPEFLIYFQGTGAADDSGLPNDRFFAVRPEGSVSTLKIQRTERGDSAVYLCASSVQGGNTEAFFGQGTRLTVV.

The V call is TRBV19, the J call TRBJ2-1; D not certain. Germline CDR1 is LNHDA and CDR2 is SQIVND (reference sequence). The CDR3 runs to 15 residues. V was shortened by 7 bases and J by 12 bases, with 25 bases between the two germline ends. The DNA for the CDR3 is TGTGCCAGTAAAGTATCTGGAAACTCTGACATAGGGCAGTTCTTC. Translated, it gives CASKVSGNSDIGQFF.

The CDR3 protein is CATSRGQDYEQYF. The CDR3, as DNA: TGTGCCACCAGCAGAGGACAGGACTACGAGCAGTACTTC. V usage is TRBV15 and J usage is TRBJ2-7, with a tentative D call TRBD1 (6 bases). The germline V and J ends were trimmed by 1 base and 3 bases, with 7 bases remaining between them. The CDR3 spans 13 residues. The germline V gene has CDR1 LNHNV and CDR2 YYDKDF (reference sequence).

The chain recombines TRBV2 with TRBJ1-6; a weak D match, TRBD1 (5 bases). CDR3 length: 10 amino acids. CDR1 and CDR2 from the germline V gene are SNHLY and FYNNEI. Trimming removed 6 bases from V and 15 bases from J, with 9 bases in between. The CDR3 coding sequence is TGTGCCAGCAGGGGCAGGGACCTCCACTTT. Translating it yields CASRGRDLHF.

The V and J genes are TRBV6-4 and TRBJ2-3; 9 nucleotides line up with TRBD1. CDR3 size: 15 residues. CDR1 MRHNA and CDR2 SNTAGT come from the germline V gene. The junction had 7 bases not matched to a gene; V was cut back by 8 bases and J by 1 base. The CDR3, as DNA: TGTGCCAGCTCTCCGGGACAGGGCGGCACAGATACGCAGTATTTT. Translation: CASSPGQGGTDTQYF.

The J gene is TRBJ2-7, the V gene TRBV2, with D perhaps matching TRBD2 (7 bases). The V end lost 5 bases, the J end lost 4 bases, and 18 bases lay between the germline ends. From germline, CDR1 is SNHLY and CDR2 FYNNEI. CDR3 length: 15 residues. The CDR3 sequence is CASSSPEGGRYEQYF. Here the CDR3 DNA reads TGTGCCAGCAGTTCTCCGGAGGGGGGGAGGTACGAGCAGTACTTC.

The chain is built from TRBV30 and TRBJ2-1; 9 nucleotides agree with TRBD2. Per the germline V gene, CDR1 is GTSNPN and CDR2 is SVGIG (reference sequence). V lost 5 bases to trimming and J lost 4 bases; unmatched junction nucleotides: 9. This CDR3 contains 15 residues. The DNA of the CDR3 is TGTGCCTGGGAAAGGAGACTAGCGGTATACAATGAGCAGTTCTTC. It encodes CAWERRLAVYNEQFF.

The V and J genes are TRBV6-2 or TRBV6-3 and TRBJ1-2; D not certain. V shed 5 bases and J shed 4 bases, with 11 bases lying between them. The CDR3 is 13 amino acids. CDR1 and CDR2 from the germline V gene are MNHEY and SVGEGT. The CDR3 loop is CASSRVGIYGYTF. The CDR3 DNA reads as TGTGCCAGCAGTCGCGTCGGGATCTATGGCTACACCTTC.